These T cell receptor beta chains were read from a single sample in a study of CD8 T cells in ankylosing spondylitis. TCRdb reprocessed the 5' RACE reads via MiXCR and lists one record per CDR3 protein. Of approximately 340,000 distinct CDR3 sequences in the sample, roughly 14% were seen once. The specimen sequenced was blood, either unsorted or a sorted T cell fraction (not recorded which). These receptors all stem from a male donor with ankylosing spondylitis or in good health (not recorded which). The CDR3 runs from the conserved cysteine through the conserved F or W. A D gene is named only where the DNA matches it firmly. Clone size is given for some rows only: seen once, a few or many times, or a class if the clone is expanded.

NA | TRBJ2-7 | NA | TRBV15 | CATSRSPGESEQYF | TGTGCCACCAGCCGATCGCCCGGGGAGTCCGAGCAGTACTTC
NA | TRBJ2-6 | NA | TRBV5-1 | CASSLQQLSGANVLTF | TGCGCCAGCAGCTTGCAACAGCTCTCTGGGGCCAACGTCCTGACTTTC
NA | TRBJ1-1 | NA | TRBV29-1 | CSVVGRLNTEAFF | TGCAGCGTTGTGGGACGGCTGAACACTGAAGCTTTCTTT
NA | TRBJ2-2 | few | TRBV5-1 | CASSGDTLGELFF | TGCGCCAGCAGCGGGGACACGCTCGGGGAGCTGTTTTTT
NA | TRBJ1-5 | NA | TRBV4-1 | CASSQGARGKGQPQHF | TGCGCCAGCAGCCAAGGCGCTCGGGGGAAGGGTCAGCCCCAGCATTTT
TRBD1 | TRBJ1-1 | few | TRBV7-2 | CASSRQTGAGTEAFF | TGTGCCAGCAGTCGCCAAACAGGGGCAGGGACTGAAGCTTTCTTT
NA | TRBJ1-2 | NA | TRBV10-3 | CAITFRRTGYENYGYTF | TGTGCCATCACCTTCCGGCGTACAGGGTATGAAAACTATGGCTACACCTTC
NA | TRBJ2-3 | few | TRBV5-1 | CASSLSRGTTDTQYF | TGCGCCAGCTCCCTTAGTAGGGGGACCACAGATACGCAGTATTTT
NA | TRBJ1-1 | many | TRBV12-3/TRBV12-4 | CASSLAENTEAFF | TGTGCCAGCAGTTTGGCAGAGAACACTGAAGCTTTCTTT
NA | TRBJ2-2 | few | TRBV11-3 | CASSPGGLPVTGELFF | TGTGCCAGCAGCCCCGGGGGACTGCCCGTCACCGGGGAGCTGTTTTTT
NA | TRBJ1-2 | few | TRBV12-3/TRBV12-4 | CASSPGGGAGYGYTF | TGTGCCAGCAGTCCCGGTGGGGGGGCAGGCTATGGCTACACCTTC
NA | TRBJ1-2 | few | TRBV5-1 | CASSLDFAAGFSF | TGCGCCAGCAGCTTGGATTTCGCGGCAGGGTTTTCATTC
TRBD2 | TRBJ2-3 | many | TRBV11-2 | CASSFRDYTDTQYF | TGTGCCAGCAGCTTCCGGGACTACACAGATACGCAGTATTTT
NA | TRBJ1-2 | NA | TRBV5-1 | CASSSESYGDGYTF | TGCGCCAGCAGCTCCGAATCTTATGGGGATGGCTACACCTTC
TRBD2 | TRBJ2-1 | NA | TRBV10-2 | CASRRYLAGGVNEQFF | TGCGCCAGCAGGAGGTATCTAGCGGGAGGGGTAAATGAGCAGTTCTTC
NA | TRBJ2-3 | NA | TRBV5-1 | CASSLRVGEDTQYF | TGCGCCAGCAGCTTGAGAGTGGGAGAAGATACGCAGTATTTT
NA | TRBJ1-6 | NA | TRBV7-9 | CASRGGSDSPLHF | TGTGCCAGCAGGGGGGGATCCGATTCACCCCTCCACTTT
NA | TRBJ2-3 | NA | TRBV20-1 | CSARGAAGSTDTQYF | TGCAGTGCTAGGGGGGCAGCGGGGAGCACAGATACGCAGTATTTT
NA | TRBJ1-1 | once | TRBV15 | CATSGPSRAEAFF | TGTGCCACCAGCGGTCCTTCGCGGGCTGAAGCTTTCTTT
NA | TRBJ1-2 | few | TRBV7-7 | CASSSILAPGPLTYYGYTF | TGTGCCAGCAGCTCTATCCTGGCTCCGGGACCGCTGACTTACTATGGCTACACCTTC
TRBD1 | TRBJ2-3 | few | TRBV10-3 | CATLSRGTGIDTQYF | TGTGCCACCCTATCCCGCGGGACAGGGATAGATACGCAGTATTTT
TRBD2 | TRBJ2-1 | NA | TRBV27 | CASSFSSGIYNEQFF | TGTGCCAGCAGTTTTTCTAGCGGGATCTACAATGAGCAGTTCTTC
NA | TRBJ2-7 | few | TRBV5-1 | CASSTDGAYEQYF | TGCGCCAGCAGCACGGACGGGGCCTACGAGCAGTACTTC
TRBD2 | TRBJ2-7 | NA | TRBV10-2 | CASSERGLATYEQYF | TGCGCCAGCAGTGAAAGGGGACTAGCAACCTACGAGCAGTACTTC
NA | TRBJ2-7 | NA | TRBV25-1 | CASSATYEQYF | TGTGCCAGCAGTGCCACCTACGAGCAGTACTTC
TRBD1 | TRBJ1-2 | many | TRBV12-3/TRBV12-4 | CASSSGQGIYTF | TGTGCCAGCAGTTCGGGACAGGGAATCTACACCTTC
NA | TRBJ1-1 | few | TRBV6-5 | CASSYSGAQGTEAFF | TGTGCCAGCAGTTACTCAGGGGCCCAGGGCACTGAAGCTTTCTTT
NA | TRBJ1-1 | once | TRBV5-6 | CASSLELSPMNTEAFF | TGTGCCAGCAGCTTGGAACTTTCTCCCATGAACACTGAAGCTTTCTTT
NA | TRBJ2-2 | few | TRBV7-9 | CASSLGSVGELFF | TGTGCCAGCAGCTTAGGGTCGGTCGGGGAGCTGTTTTTT
TRBD1 | TRBJ2-1 | few | TRBV5-1 | CASSDRGHEQFF | TGCGCCAGCAGCGACAGGGGGCATGAGCAGTTCTTC
NA | TRBJ2-3 | many | TRBV20-1 | CSARGGSSTDTQYF | TGCAGTGCTAGAGGGGGCAGTAGCACAGATACGCAGTATTTT
NA | TRBJ2-2 | NA | TRBV20-1 | CSARTNQIGELFF | TGCAGTGCCCGGACTAATCAAATCGGGGAGCTGTTTTTT
NA | TRBJ1-5 | many | TRBV12-3/TRBV12-4 | CASSLNSNQPQHF | TGTGCCAGCAGCTTAAACAGCAATCAGCCCCAGCATTTT
NA | TRBJ1-1 | few | TRBV6-5 | CASSFSWTGTEAFF | TGTGCCAGCAGTTTCTCCTGGACGGGGACTGAAGCTTTCTTT
NA | TRBJ2-5 | NA | TRBV30 | CAWTRRVRETQYF | TGTGCCTGGACACGGAGGGTTAGGGAGACCCAGTACTTC
NA | TRBJ2-5 | few | TRBV20-1 | CSASDGWETQYF | TGCAGTGCTAGCGACGGGTGGGAGACCCAGTACTTC
NA | TRBJ1-5 | few | TRBV2 | CASSEIRSDQPQHF | TGTGCCAGCAGTGAAATCCGGTCTGATCAGCCCCAGCATTTT
NA | TRBJ1-3 | many | TRBV12-3/TRBV12-4 | CASSLGNTIYF | TGTGCCAGCAGTTTGGGAAACACCATATATTTT
NA | TRBJ1-1 | few | TRBV5-6 | CASSFGGGRNTEAFF | TGTGCCAGCAGCTTTGGGGGCGGACGGAACACTGAAGCTTTCTTT
NA | TRBJ2-2 | few | TRBV2 | CASSTQGGGTGELFF | TGTGCCAGCAGTACGCAGGGTGGCGGCACCGGGGAGCTGTTTTTT
TRBD1 | TRBJ2-1 | many | TRBV5-1 | CASSLGGTGLNNEQFF | TGCGCCAGCAGCTTGGGAGGGACAGGGCTGAACAATGAGCAGTTCTTC
TRBD1 | TRBJ2-5 | few | TRBV15 | CATSVSGGEETQYF | TGTGCCACCAGCGTATCAGGGGGAGAAGAGACCCAGTACTTC
NA | TRBJ2-5 | NA | TRBV7-8 | CASSPIRPLETQYF | TGTGCCAGCAGCCCGATTAGACCCCTAGAGACCCAGTACTTC
TRBD2 | TRBJ2-1 | NA | TRBV5-1 | CASSPETSGRAIQNEQFF | TGCGCCAGCAGCCCGGAGACTAGCGGGAGGGCCATCCAGAATGAGCAGTTCTTC
TRBD1 | TRBJ1-2 | few | TRBV5-1 | CASSPGDRQSYGYTF | TGCGCCAGCAGCCCCGGGGACAGACAGTCCTATGGCTACACCTTC
NA | TRBJ2-1 | NA | TRBV5-5 | CASSLAPASYNEQFF | TGTGCCAGCAGCTTGGCCCCCGCCAGCTACAATGAGCAGTTCTTC
NA | TRBJ2-3 | NA | TRBV5-1 | CASSLGTGVPPDTQYF | TGCGCCAGCAGCTTGGGGACCGGGGTTCCCCCAGATACGCAGTATTTT
TRBD1 | TRBJ1-1 | few | TRBV20-1 | CSARSPGTGNTEAFF | TGCAGTGCTCGATCGCCCGGGACAGGGAACACTGAAGCTTTCTTT
TRBD2 | TRBJ2-1 | many | TRBV7-2 | CASSFGLAGGQYNEQFF | TGTGCCAGCAGCTTCGGACTAGCGGGGGGGCAATACAATGAGCAGTTCTTC
TRBD2 | TRBJ2-7 | few | TRBV29-1 | CSVQGGNHEQYF | TGCAGCGTTCAGGGAGGGAACCACGAGCAGTACTTC
TRBD1 | TRBJ2-7 | NA | TRBV7-2 | CASSNDRVSEQYF | TGTGCCAGCAGCAACGACAGGGTGTCTGAGCAGTACTTC
NA | TRBJ2-7 | NA | TRBV12-3/TRBV12-4 | CASSKVAFYEQYF | TGTGCCAGCAGTAAAGTGGCCTTCTACGAGCAGTACTTC
NA | TRBJ2-7 | NA | TRBV20-1 | CSAPRRGLSSYEQYF | TGCAGTGCTCCAAGGAGGGGGTTGAGCTCCTACGAGCAGTACTTC
NA | TRBJ1-4 | few | TRBV7-2 | CASSPNSPQGEKLFF | TGTGCCAGCAGCCCAAACAGCCCGCAAGGGGAAAAACTGTTTTTT
NA | TRBJ2-5 | NA | TRBV6-5 | CASSYSTRGGETQYF | TGTGCCAGCAGCTACTCCACACGGGGCGGCGAGACCCAGTACTTC